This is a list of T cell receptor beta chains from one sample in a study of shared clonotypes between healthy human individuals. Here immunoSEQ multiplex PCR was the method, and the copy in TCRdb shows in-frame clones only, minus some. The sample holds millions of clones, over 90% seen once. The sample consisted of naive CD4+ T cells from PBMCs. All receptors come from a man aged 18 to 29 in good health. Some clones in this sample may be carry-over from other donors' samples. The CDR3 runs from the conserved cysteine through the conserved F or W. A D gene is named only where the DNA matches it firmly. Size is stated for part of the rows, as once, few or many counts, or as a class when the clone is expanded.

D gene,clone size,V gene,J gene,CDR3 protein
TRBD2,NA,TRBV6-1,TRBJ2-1,CASSLSGSGAFF
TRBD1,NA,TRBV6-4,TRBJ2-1,CASNPGQGENEQFF
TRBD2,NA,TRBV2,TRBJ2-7,CASSEGAGAYEQYF
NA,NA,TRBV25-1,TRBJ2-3,CASSDGLNTQYF
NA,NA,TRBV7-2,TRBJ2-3,CASIYSTDTQYF
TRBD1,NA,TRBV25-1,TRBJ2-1,CATRQGSNNEQFF
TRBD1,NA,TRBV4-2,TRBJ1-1,CASSQDLGTGGTEAFF
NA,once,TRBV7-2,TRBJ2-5,CASSLVWPEETQYF
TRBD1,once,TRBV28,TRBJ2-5,CASSPTGTGDLETQYF
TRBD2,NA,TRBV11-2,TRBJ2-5,CASSFTSDQETQYF
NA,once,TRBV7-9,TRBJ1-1,CASSPYQVPNTEAFF
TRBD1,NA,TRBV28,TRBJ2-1,CASSLAGGRGLDNEQFF
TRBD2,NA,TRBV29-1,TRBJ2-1,CSARGTRTYNEQFF
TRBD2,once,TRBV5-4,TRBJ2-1,CASSAQREATYNEQFF
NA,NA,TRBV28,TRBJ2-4,CASKDPKVGRVDF
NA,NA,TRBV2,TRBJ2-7,CASRSDRSSYEQYF
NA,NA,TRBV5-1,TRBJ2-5,CASSSGGGNQETQYF
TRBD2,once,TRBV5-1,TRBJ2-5,CASSQGLAGQETQYF
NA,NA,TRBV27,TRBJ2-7,CASSLGSPPYEQYF
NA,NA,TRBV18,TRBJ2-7,CASSPGLNSYEQYF
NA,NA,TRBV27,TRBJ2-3,CASSFGGLTDTQYF
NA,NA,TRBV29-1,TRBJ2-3,CSVSSSADTQYF
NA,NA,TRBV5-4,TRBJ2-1,CASSLPHGGLNNEQFF
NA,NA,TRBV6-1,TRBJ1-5,CASSEARGGRRPQHF
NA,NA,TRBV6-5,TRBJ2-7,CASSKGLSGYEQYF
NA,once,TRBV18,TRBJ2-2,CASSPPTNTGELFF
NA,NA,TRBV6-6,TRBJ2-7,CASSSPLSGAWNEQYF
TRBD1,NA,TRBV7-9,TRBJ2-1,CASSLQPGTGVGNEQFF
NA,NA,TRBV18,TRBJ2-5,CASSPEVETQYF
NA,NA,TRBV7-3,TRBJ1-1,CASSSSGGSSTEAFF
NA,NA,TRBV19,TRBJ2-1,CASHLGGAYNEQFF
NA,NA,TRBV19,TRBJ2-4,CASSMSSVRGWKNIQYF
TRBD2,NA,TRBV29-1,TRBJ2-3,CSVGTSADTQYF
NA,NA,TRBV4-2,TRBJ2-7,CASSQASARSGEQYF
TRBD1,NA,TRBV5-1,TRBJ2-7,CASSLLGTGAEQYF
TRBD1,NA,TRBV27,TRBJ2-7,CASSSPGQGYEQYF
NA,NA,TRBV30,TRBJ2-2,CAWREGFTGELFF
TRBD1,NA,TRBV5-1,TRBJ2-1,CASSFQPGQGYNEQFF
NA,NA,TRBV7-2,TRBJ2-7,CASSLTASYEQYF